These T cell receptor beta chains were read from a single sample in a study of T cell responses to AZD1222 COVID-19 vaccine. Clones were sequenced by immunoSEQ multiplex PCR, and TCRdb holds only the in-frame ones, with some missing. The sample shows about 190,000 clones, approximately 91% of them seen only once. This material consisted of peripheral blood, taken on day 0 of AZD1222 vaccination. The receptors stem from an adult in good health. Each CDR3 is given with its conserved first and last residue. Fields, in order: D gene, clone size, V gene, J gene, CDR3 DNA, CDR3 protein. D genes are given only for firm matches. Size is stated for part of the rows, as once, few or many counts, or as a class when the clone is expanded.

TRBD1	-	TRBV9	TRBJ1-1	TGTGCCAGCAGCGTAGGCTCGGGGACAGTAATGAACACTGAAGCTTTCTTT	CASSVGSGTVMNTEAFF
-	-	TRBV28	TRBJ1-5	TGTGCCAGCAGTCCCCGGGGGAGTTGGGGCAATCAGCCCCAGCATTTT	CASSPRGSWGNQPQHF
-	-	TRBV24-1	TRBJ1-2	TGTGCCACGAGTACGGACGTCTTCTATGGCTACACCTTC	CATSTDVFYGYTF
TRBD2	few	TRBV5-1	TRBJ2-1	TGCGCCAGCAGCTCCCAAGCGGGGTCGGGATACAATGAGCAGTTCTTC	CASSSQAGSGYNEQFF
TRBD1	-	TRBV10-3	TRBJ2-7	TGTGCCATCAGCGGGACAGACTACGAGCAGTACTTC	CAISGTDYEQYF
-	-	TRBV10-1	TRBJ2-1	TGCGCCAGCAGTGATGGGCCAGGGTACAATGAGCAGTTCTTC	CASSDGPGYNEQFF
-	-	TRBV28	TRBJ1-2	TGTGCCAGCAGGGGCTTGGGGGAAGACGGCTACACCTTC	CASRGLGEDGYTF
-	once	TRBV19	TRBJ2-5	TGTGCCAGTACGTCGGACATCCTAGGAACCTCAGAGACCCAGTACTTC	CASTSDILGTSETQYF
-	-	TRBV29-1	TRBJ1-2	TGCAGCGTTGATTGGGGGGGGCCTAACTATGGCTACACCTTC	CSVDWGGPNYGYTF
-	once	TRBV9	TRBJ1-1	TGTGCCAGCAGCGCCGTCGATGACACTGAAGCTTTCTTT	CASSAVDDTEAFF
-	-	TRBV7-2	TRBJ2-1	TGTGCCAGCAGCTTAAGGGCAGGCGGACTGGGTGACAATGAGCAGTTCTTC	CASSLRAGGLGDNEQFF
TRBD1	-	TRBV16	TRBJ2-7	TGTGCCAGCAGCCAAGTTAGGGGGCGGTACGAGCAGTACTTC	CASSQVRGRYEQYF
TRBD1	-	TRBV2	TRBJ2-7	TGTGCCAGCAGCCCACAGGGGGCAACAAACTACGAGCAGTACTTC	CASSPQGATNYEQYF
TRBD1	-	TRBV18	TRBJ1-1	TGTGCCAGCACGAAGCGGAGACAGGGGAATGTAGGGACTGAAGCTTTCTTT	CASTKRRQGNVGTEAFF
TRBD1	-	TRBV19	TRBJ1-2	TGTGCCAGTAGTATCGTTGGGACAGGGTACCCCCCTTCCGGCGCTAACTATGGCTACACCTTC	CASSIVGTGYPPSGANYGYTF
TRBD2	-	TRBV4-1	TRBJ2-1	TGCGCCAGCAGCCAAGTTCACGCAGCGGGAGGGCCAAGTGAGCAGTTCTTC	CASSQVHAAGGPSEQFF
-	-	TRBV3-1/TRBV3-2	TRBJ2-6	TGTGCCAGCAGCCATAGGGTCTCTGGGGCCAACGTCCTGACTTTC	CASSHRVSGANVLTF
-	-	TRBV7-9	TRBJ2-7	TGTGCCAGCAGCGGACCCAACGGGTACGAGCAGTACTTC	CASSGPNGYEQYF
-	-	TRBV18	TRBJ1-3	TGTGCCAGCTCAAACCGGGCTACCTACTCTGGAAACACCATATATTTT	CASSNRATYSGNTIYF
TRBD1	-	TRBV19	TRBJ1-2	TGTGCCAGTACTTTAAAAGGGGGACAGATTTTCTATGGCTACACCTTC	CASTLKGGQIFYGYTF
-	-	TRBV7-2	TRBJ2-1	TGTGCCAGCAGCTTCGTTATCAATGAGCAGTTCTTC	CASSFVINEQFF
-	-	TRBV18	TRBJ2-1	TGTGCCAGCTCACCCAAGCCCGGCAATGAGCAGTTCTTC	CASSPKPGNEQFF
-	-	TRBV2	TRBJ1-6	TGTGCCAGCACCTTAGACCTAGGGTCACCCCTCCACTTT	CASTLDLGSPLHF
-	-	TRBV5-4	TRBJ2-4	TGTGCCAGCAGCCAAGCCGGGGCCGAAGGGGAAAACATTCAGTACTTC	CASSQAGAEGENIQYF
TRBD1	-	TRBV27	TRBJ1-1	TGTGCCAGCAGTTTATACACACACAGGGGTGAAGCTTTCTTT	CASSLYTHRGEAFF
-	-	TRBV9	TRBJ2-1	TGTGCCAGCAGCGTAGTAGTAGAGGAGGGGCAACCGCTATCCTACAATGAGCAGTTCTTC	CASSVVVEEGQPLSYNEQFF
-	-	TRBV6-5	TRBJ2-5	TGTGCCAGCAGTAGAGGGACCGGGGAGACCCAGTACTTC	CASSRGTGETQYF
-	-	TRBV7-6	TRBJ2-3	TGTGCCAGCAGCTTAGGCCCGGGAGTATACACAGATACGCAGTATTTT	CASSLGPGVYTDTQYF
-	once	TRBV7-2	TRBJ2-2	TGTGCCAGCACCCCGATGATGGCGATCTCCGGGGAGCTGTTTTTT	CASTPMMAISGELFF